Listed here are 8 T cell receptor beta chains from one sample, sequenced in a study of CD8+ T cells in alopecia areata. Treatment: oral pan-JAK inhibitor, 5-10 mg twice daily. Sequencing relied on a cDNA template that was reverse transcribed from extracted RNA. Some clones are missing from TCRdb's copy, which holds only in-frame ones; the method was immunoSEQ multiplex PCR. This table holds about 76,000 clones, about 30% found once. The sequences come from CD8+ T cells sorted from blood, collected at week 4, from a patient treated with tofacitinib. Every receptor here comes from a human donor with alopecia areata.

This chain joins TRBV9 and TRBJ2-1, with TRBD2 identical over 12 bases. The junction had 13 bases not matched to a gene; V was cut back by 0 bases and J by 9 bases. The germline CDR1 and CDR2 sequences are SGDLS and YYNGEE. The CDR3 is 18 residues long. In DNA form, the CDR3 reads TGTGCCAGCAGCGTAGTATCTGGACTAGCGGGAATAAGTATTGAGCAGTTCTTC. Its translation: CASSVVSGLAGISIEQFF.

Only a few counts were recorded for this clone. The same CDR3 is also encoded by other DNA sequences in this sample. The chain couples TRBV7-9 to TRBJ2-2; D remains ambiguous. The V end was cut by 5 bases, the J end by 5 bases, with 3 bases between. Germline V CDR1 and CDR2: SEHNR, FQNEAQ (reference sequence). The CDR3 has 11 amino acids. In nucleotides, the CDR3 is TGTGCCAGCAGCAGGACCGGGGAGCTGTTTTTT. Encoded protein: CASSRTGELFF.

This clone was detected only a few times. This chain links TRBV30 with TRBJ2-1; no clear D gene. V gave up 0 bases and J gave up 4 bases, with 7 bases separating them. This CDR3 comprises 13 residues. Germline values: CDR1 GTSNPN, CDR2 SVGIG (reference sequence). The CDR3 DNA sequence: TGTGCCTGGAGTGTTACGGTTTACAATGAGCAGTTCTTC. It encodes CAWSVTVYNEQFF.

The chain recombines TRBV29-1 with TRBJ2-1; D gene ambiguous. This CDR3 has 12 amino acids. Trimming took off 2 bases at V and 6 bases at J, with 8 bases between the two ends. Germline V gene data show CDR1 as SQVTM and CDR2 as ANQGSEA. Here the CDR3 reads CSVESSTNEQFF. The CDR3 DNA reads TGCAGCGTTGAAAGTTCAACCAATGAGCAGTTCTTC.

The chain recombines TRBV29-1 with TRBJ1-1, with unresolved D. This CDR3 is built from 12 residues. Germline V gene sequence: CDR1 SQVTM, CDR2 ANQGSEA. V was shortened by 6 bases and J by 1 base, with 9 bases between the two germline ends. The CDR3 region is CSVTGKNTEAFF. The DNA for the CDR3 is TGCAGCGTCACCGGGAAGAACACTGAAGCTTTCTTT.

In its sample, this clone was seen a few times. This sequence joins TRBV29-1 and TRBJ2-4, with 7 bases identical to TRBD2. The CDR3 loop spans 11 amino acids. Trimming took 6 bases from V and 7 from J; bases not matched to a gene: 3. Per the germline V gene, CDR1 is SQVTM and CDR2 is ANQGSEA. The CDR3 loop reads CSVRGENIQYF. For the CDR3, the DNA is TGCAGCGTCCGGGGGGAGAACATTCAGTACTTC. Filled out from reference TRBV29-1 and TRBJ2-4, the complete variable domain reads SAVISQKPSRDICQRGTSLTIQCQVDSQVTMMFWYRQQPGQSLTLIATANQGSEATYESGFVIDKFPISRPNLTFSTLTVSNMSPEDSSIYLCSVRGENIQYFGAGTRLSVL.

CDR3 nucleotides: TGCAGCGTTTTCCGAACCGACAGGGCCAATGAGCAGTTCTTC. It specifies CSVFRTDRANEQFF. This chain connects TRBV29-1 to TRBJ2-1; 7 nucleotides align to TRBD1. The CDR3 consists of 14 residues. V shed 5 bases and J 6 bases; nucleotides not matched to a gene: 10. The germline CDR1 and CDR2 sequences are SQVTM and ANQGSEA.

The V gene is TRBV9, the J gene TRBJ2-1; 8 bases line up with TRBD1. The CDR3 extends over 12 amino acids. V lost 4 bases and J lost 8; bases outside the gene matches: 2. The germline CDR1 and CDR2 sequences are SGDLS and YYNGEE. CDR3 protein: CASSLGQDEQFF. The CDR3 coding sequence is TGTGCCAGCAGCTTGGGACAGGATGAGCAGTTCTTC.